These 21 T cell receptor beta chains were all obtained from the same sample, sequenced in a study of technical replicates of blood from several donors (dated by TCRdb to the late 2010s). The library came from the immunoSEQ multiplex PCR assay. This is the immuneACCESS table as TCRdb keeps it, with only in-frame sequences that have V and J called. A part of the clones is gone; compared with another copy, unresolved V genes explain less than half, and the rest is unexplained. The table for this sample lists fewer than 20,000 clones; approximately 80% of them were counted only once. Clones ranked in the top ten supply 9.5% to 13% of the sample. The specimen sequenced was PBMCs. Every receptor here comes from a human donor in good health. Some clones in this sample may be carry-over from other donors' samples.

The V gene is TRBV4-1, the J gene TRBJ2-7, with D possibly matching TRBD2 (5 bases). The CDR3 sequence is 15 residues long. V was pared by 0 bases and J by 1 base, with 10 bases between. Per germline, CDR1 MGHRA and CDR2 YSYEKL. The CDR3 region has the DNA TGCGCCAGCAGCCAAGAAATGAGGGTTTCCTACGAGCAGTACTTC. This encodes CASSQEMRVSYEQYF.

This clone was found a few times. The chain couples TRBV11-2 to TRBJ2-2; unclear D gene. V was trimmed by 5 bases and J by 5 bases, leaving 9 bases between them. CDR1 and CDR2 from the germline V gene are SGHAT and FQNNGV. The CDR3 has 13 residues. CDR3 residues: CASSPDMTGELFF. The CDR3 DNA reads as TGTGCCAGCAGCCCTGACATGACCGGGGAGCTGTTTTTT.

The CDR3 here is CATSRESPVRDTQYF. In nucleotides, the CDR3 is TGTGCCACCAGCAGAGAGTCGCCTGTGAGAGATACGCAGTATTTT. The rearrangement links TRBV15 to TRBJ2-3; no clear D gene. CDR1 is LNHNV, CDR2 YYDKDF, per germline (reference sequence). CDR3 length equals 15 residues. The germline V and J ends were trimmed by 0 bases and 5 bases, with 12 bases remaining between them. The whole variable domain, remainder taken from reference TRBV15 and TRBJ2-3, is DAMVIQNPRYQVTQFGKPVTLSCSQTLNHNVMYWYQQKSSQAPKLLFHYYDKDFNNEADTPDNFQSRRPNTSFCFLDIRSPGLGDTAMYLCATSRESPVRDTQYFGPGTRLTVL.

V and J are TRBV7-2 and TRBJ2-7; a possible D gene is TRBD2 (5 bases). Per the germline V gene, CDR1 is SGHTA and CDR2 is FQGNSA. The CDR3 totals 17 residues. V was clipped by 0 bases and J by 5 bases, with 20 bases between them. The CDR3 DNA follows: TGTGCCAGCAGCTTAGCAGTGAGCGTGCTACTAGTTCACGAGCAGTACTTC. Its protein product is CASSLAVSVLLVHEQYF.

The CDR3: CASSEGTAGPDEGYGYTF. The CDR3, as DNA: TGTGCCAGCAGTGAAGGAACCGCCGGGCCCGACGAGGGCTATGGCTACACCTTC. The V and J genes are TRBV2 and TRBJ1-2, with D unresolved. This CDR3 has 18 residues. Trimming pared 1 base from V and 4 bases from J, leaving 22 bases between. From germline, CDR1 is SNHLY and CDR2 FYNNEI.

The rearrangement links TRBV11-2 to TRBJ2-7; a weak D match, TRBD1 (6 bases). Germline lookup yields CDR1 SGHAT and CDR2 FQNNGV. This CDR3 is 13 amino acids long. V lost 5 bases and J lost 4, with 12 bases in between. CDR3 DNA: TGTGCCAGCAGCACCCCGACAGGTTACGAGCAGTACTTC. It specifies CASSTPTGYEQYF.

V usage is TRBV5-1 and J usage is TRBJ2-7; 9 nucleotides line up with TRBD1. V lost 2 bases and J lost 4; bases outside the gene matches: 4. The CDR3 is 14 residues long. Looked up from germline, CDR1 is SGHRS and CDR2 is YFSETQ. CDR3 in DNA: TGCGCCAGCAGCTTCACAGGGGGCGTTTACGAGCAGTACTTC. It encodes CASSFTGGVYEQYF. The whole variable domain, remainder taken from reference TRBV5-1 and TRBJ2-7, is KAGVTQTPRYLIKTRGQQVTLSCSPISGHRSVSWYQQTPGQGLQFLFEYFSETQRNKGNFPGRFSGRQFSNSRSEMNVSTLELGDSALYLCASSFTGGVYEQYFGPGTRLTVT.

V gene TRBV19 combines with J gene TRBJ2-2; TRBD2 might be the D (7 bases). Trimming pared 5 bases from V and 6 bases from J, leaving 19 bases between. Germline values: CDR1 LNHDA, CDR2 SQIVND (reference sequence). The CDR3 runs to 16 residues. The CDR3 nucleotides read TGTGCCAGTAGTCGGGGGGCGGGAGTCTACTCCGGGGAGCTGTTTTTT. Translating it yields CASSRGAGVYSGELFF.

This clone was found a few times. The V call is TRBV6-5, the J call TRBJ1-1; D uncertain. This CDR3 has 13 residues. The V end was cut by 0 bases, the J end by 10 bases, with 12 bases between. In germline, CDR1 is MNHEY, CDR2 SVGAGI. CDR3 nucleotides: TGTGCCAGCAGTTACTCGGGAGGATTTGGAGCTTTCTTT. Its protein product is CASSYSGGFGAFF.

This clone has only a few counts. The V call is TRBV7-9, the J call TRBJ1-1; 8 positions agree with TRBD1. V gave up 4 bases and J gave up 1 base; unmatched junction bases: 2. The CDR3 runs to 14 residues. CDR1 and CDR2 from the germline V gene are SEHNR and FQNEAQ (reference sequence). CDR3 region: CASSYTGGNTEAFF. CDR3 in DNA: TGTGCCAGCAGCTACACAGGGGGGAACACTGAAGCTTTCTTT.

The chain has TRBV11-2 and TRBJ2-7; TRBD2 aligns across 11 bases. Germline V lookup: CDR1 SGHAT, CDR2 FQNNGV. CDR3 length equals 14 residues. J lost 4 bases, V lost 1 base, and 0 bases had no gene match. In nucleotides, the CDR3 is TGTGCCAGCAGCTTAGGGACTAGCGGGTACGAGCAGTACTTC. It translates to CASSLGTSGYEQYF.

This chain joins TRBV5-1 and TRBJ2-1; D may be TRBD1 (5 bases). Trimming left V 4 bases short and J 7 bases short, with 18 bases between. This CDR3 is 15 amino acids long. Germline CDR1 is SGHRS and CDR2 is YFSETQ. The CDR3: CASSLGHTGTNEQFF. CDR3 DNA: TGCGCCAGCAGCCTCGGGCATACAGGTACGAATGAGCAGTTCTTC.

J is TRBJ2-7 and V is TRBV5-3, with a possible D match to TRBD2 (5 bases). TRBV5-3 belongs to the ORF category, with a function that is uncertain. Trimming stripped 0 bases from V and 7 bases from J, with 17 bases between. The CDR3 extends over 15 amino acids. CDR3 protein: CARSLGLDFSGEQYF. DNA for the CDR3: TGTGCCAGAAGCTTGGGGTTAGACTTCTCGGGGGAGCAGTACTTC.

The V and J genes are TRBV29-1 and TRBJ2-1, with 11 bases that match TRBD2. The V segment lost 0 bases and the J segment 9 bases; nucleotides outside the gene matches: 10. Per germline, CDR1 SQVTM and CDR2 ANQGSEA. This CDR3 is built from 16 residues. The CDR3 region has the DNA TGCAGCGTTGAAGATGGGTTTAGCGGGAGGGCCATTGAGCAGTTCTTC. Encoded protein: CSVEDGFSGRAIEQFF.

This chain links TRBV6-5 with TRBJ2-7, with D possibly being TRBD1 (5 bases). CDR1 is MNHEY and CDR2 is SVGAGI in the germline V gene. The V and J ends lost 0 bases and 2 bases respectively, with 11 bases between them. There are 15 residues in the CDR3. CDR3 loop: CASSYSRARAYEQYF. The CDR3 nucleotides read TGTGCCAGCAGTTACTCGAGAGCCAGGGCCTACGAGCAGTACTTC.

This chain uses TRBV11-3 with TRBJ2-1, with TRBD1 matching 7 bases. Germline CDR1 SGHNT, CDR2 YENEEA. Trimming cost V 3 bases and J 3 bases; bases outside gene matches: 5. The CDR3 runs 15 residues. The CDR3 DNA is TGTGCCAGCAGCTTGGGGGACAGCTACTACAATGAGCAGTTCTTC. It codes for CASSLGDSYYNEQFF.

This chain links TRBV25-1 with TRBJ2-7; a weak D match, TRBD2 (6 bases). The V end was cut by 3 bases, the J end by 2 bases, with 11 bases between. CDR1 is MGHDK and CDR2 is SYGVNS in the germline V gene. The length of the CDR3 is 14 residues. The chain's CDR3 is CASSDRWGAYEQYF. CDR3 coding DNA: TGTGCCAGCAGTGATAGGTGGGGGGCCTACGAGCAGTACTTC.

Note on this clone: Distinct nucleotide sequences in the sample also encode this CDR3. The J gene is TRBJ2-7, the V gene TRBV10-2, with a weak D call TRBD1 (5 bases). This CDR3 spans 14 amino acids. V was cut by 0 bases and J by 2 bases, with 8 bases left in between. Germline V gene sequence: CDR1 WSHSY, CDR2 SAAADI. The DNA for the CDR3 is TGCGCCAGCAGTGAGTCTTGGGGCCCCTACGAGCAGTACTTC. Encoded protein: CASSESWGPYEQYF.

The CDR3 sequence is CATSSSTGPFSEQYF. The CDR3 bases are TGTGCCACCAGCAGTTCGACAGGCCCCTTTAGTGAGCAGTACTTC. The chain carries TRBV15 and TRBJ2-7; a possible D gene is TRBD1 (6 bases). This CDR3 has 15 amino acids. V lost 3 bases and J 7 bases, leaving 19 bases between the germline ends. CDR1 is LNHNV, CDR2 YYDKDF, per germline (reference sequence).

V and J are TRBV19 and TRBJ1-2, with 8 bases fitting TRBD1. Germline V gene data show CDR1 as LNHDA and CDR2 as SQIVND (reference sequence). Trimming cost V 3 bases and J 5 bases; bases outside gene matches: 5. The CDR3 spans 14 residues. The CDR3 is CASSITGTGYGYTF. CDR3 nucleotide sequence: TGTGCCAGTAGTATTACAGGGACAGGTTATGGCTACACCTTC.

This clone was observed a handful of times. The J gene is TRBJ2-7, the V gene TRBV6-1; D is perhaps TRBD2 (5 bases). The V and J ends lost 1 base and 0 bases respectively, with 10 bases between them. The CDR3 spans 15 residues. From germline, CDR1 is MNHNS and CDR2 SASEGT. In DNA form, the CDR3 reads TGTGCCAGCAGTGAAGAAGAGGGTGGCTCCTACGAGCAGTACTTC. It specifies CASSEEEGGSYEQYF.